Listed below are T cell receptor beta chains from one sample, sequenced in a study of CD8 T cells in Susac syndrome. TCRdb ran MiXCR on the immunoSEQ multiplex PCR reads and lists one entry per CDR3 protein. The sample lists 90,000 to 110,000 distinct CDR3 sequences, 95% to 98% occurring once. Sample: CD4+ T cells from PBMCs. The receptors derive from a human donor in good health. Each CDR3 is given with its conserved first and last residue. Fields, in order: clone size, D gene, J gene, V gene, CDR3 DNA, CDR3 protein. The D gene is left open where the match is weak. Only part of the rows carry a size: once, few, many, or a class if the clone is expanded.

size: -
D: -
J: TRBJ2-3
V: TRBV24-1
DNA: TGTGCCACCAGTGAGTCGACTAGAACAGATACGCAGTATTTT
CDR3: CATSESTRTDTQYF

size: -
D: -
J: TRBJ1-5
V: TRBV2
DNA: TGTGCCAGCACGGAGCTATCCCCTTATAGCAATCAGCCCCAGCATTTT
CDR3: CASTELSPYSNQPQHF

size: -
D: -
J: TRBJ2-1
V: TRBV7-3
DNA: TGTGCCAGCAGCCTACAGAGCTACAATGAGCAGTTCTTC
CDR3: CASSLQSYNEQFF

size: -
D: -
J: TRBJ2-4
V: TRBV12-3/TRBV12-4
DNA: TGTGCCAGCAGTTTAGGAACCTTAGCCAAAAACATTCAGTACTTC
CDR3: CASSLGTLAKNIQYF

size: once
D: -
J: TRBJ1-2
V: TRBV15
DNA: TGTGCCACCAGTGAAGGCGTCTATGGCTACACCTTC
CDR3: CATSEGVYGYTF

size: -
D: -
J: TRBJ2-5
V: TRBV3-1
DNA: TGTGCCAGCAGCCAAGGGTGGGCCGGGGAGACCCAGTACTTC
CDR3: CASSQGWAGETQYF

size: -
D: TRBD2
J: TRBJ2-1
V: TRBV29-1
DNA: TGCAGCGTTCACGGGCTGCGGGGGTACAATGAGCAGTTCTTC
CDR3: CSVHGLRGYNEQFF

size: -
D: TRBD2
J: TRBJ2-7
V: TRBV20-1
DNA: TGCAGTGCTAGAGATAGGTGGGAGGGCTACGAGCAGTACTTC
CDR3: CSARDRWEGYEQYF

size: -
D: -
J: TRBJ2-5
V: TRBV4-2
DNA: TGTGCCAGCAGCCAAGATCCAGGGAGGCGGGAGACCCAGTACTTC
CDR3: CASSQDPGRRETQYF

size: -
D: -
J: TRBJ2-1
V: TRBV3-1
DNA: TGTGCCAGCAGCACTTTACTAGGGGTAGACAATGAGCAGTTCTTC
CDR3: CASSTLLGVDNEQFF

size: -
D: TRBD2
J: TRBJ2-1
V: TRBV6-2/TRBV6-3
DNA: TGTGCCAGCAGTTACTCCCCCCCTAGCGGGATCTACAATGAGCAGTTCTTC
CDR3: CASSYSPPSGIYNEQFF

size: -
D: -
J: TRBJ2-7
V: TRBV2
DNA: TGTGCCAGCAGTGAACTGGCGTACGAGCAGTACTTC
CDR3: CASSELAYEQYF

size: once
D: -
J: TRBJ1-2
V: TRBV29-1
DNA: TGCAGCGTTTCAAGAGGGGCTAGGTCTAACTATGGCTACACCTTC
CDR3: CSVSRGARSNYGYTF

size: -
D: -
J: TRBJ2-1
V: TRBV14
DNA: TGTGCCAGCAGCCCTGCGGGCTTCTACAATGAGCAGTTCTTC
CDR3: CASSPAGFYNEQFF

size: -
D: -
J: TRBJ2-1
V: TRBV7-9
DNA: TGTGCCAGCAGCCACTTAGGGTCCTACAATGAGCAGTTCTTC
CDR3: CASSHLGSYNEQFF

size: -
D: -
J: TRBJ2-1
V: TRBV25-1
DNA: TGTGCCAGCAGTGATAAGGGGTTGACTTACAATGAGCAGTTCTTC
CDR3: CASSDKGLTYNEQFF

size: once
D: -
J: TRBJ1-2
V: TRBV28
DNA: TGTGCCAGCAGGACTTCAGGCTATGGCTACACCTTC
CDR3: CASRTSGYGYTF

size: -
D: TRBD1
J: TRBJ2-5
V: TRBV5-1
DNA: TGCGCCAGCAGCCCAACAGGGGGCCCAGAGACCCAGTACTTC
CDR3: CASSPTGGPETQYF

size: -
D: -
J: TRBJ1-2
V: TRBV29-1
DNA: TGCAGCGTTGAGATAGGCCGCTATGGCTACACCTTC
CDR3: CSVEIGRYGYTF

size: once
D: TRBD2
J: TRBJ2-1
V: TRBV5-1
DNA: TGCGCCAGCAGCTTGGATAGCGGGAGGGCCGGGGATGAGCAGTTCTTC
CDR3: CASSLDSGRAGDEQFF

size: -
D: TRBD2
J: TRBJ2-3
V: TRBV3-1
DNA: TGTGCCAGCAGCCTCCGGACTAGCGGGGGAAATGACTTGGATACGCAGTATTTT
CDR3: CASSLRTSGGNDLDTQYF

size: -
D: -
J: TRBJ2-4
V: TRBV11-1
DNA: TGTGCCAGCAGCTTACCCCCGGAAAACATTCAGTACTTC
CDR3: CASSLPPENIQYF

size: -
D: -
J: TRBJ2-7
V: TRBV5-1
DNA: TGCGCCAGCAGCTTGGTTGCGGGGGCTTTGGACGAGCAGTACTTC
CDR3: CASSLVAGALDEQYF

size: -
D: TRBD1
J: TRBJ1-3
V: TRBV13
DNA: TGTGCCAGCAGCTATAAGACAGGGCCTTTTGTAAGAAACACCATATATTTT
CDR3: CASSYKTGPFVRNTIYF

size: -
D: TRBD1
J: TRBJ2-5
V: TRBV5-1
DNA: TGCGCCAGCAGACCAACGGGACAGGAAAAAGAGACCCAGTACTTC
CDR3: CASRPTGQEKETQYF

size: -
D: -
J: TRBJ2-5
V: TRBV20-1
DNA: TGCAGTGCTAGTAGGCGGTCTCAAGAGACCCAGTACTTC
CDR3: CSASRRSQETQYF

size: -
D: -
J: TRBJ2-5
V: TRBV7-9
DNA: TGTGCCAGCAGCTTAGTTGTGCAAGAGACCCAGTACTTC
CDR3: CASSLVVQETQYF

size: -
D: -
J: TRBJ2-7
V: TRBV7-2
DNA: TGTGCCAGCAGCGCGAGAGGTGGGACAAACGAGCAGTACTTC
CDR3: CASSARGGTNEQYF

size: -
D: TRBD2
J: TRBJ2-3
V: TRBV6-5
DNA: TGTGCCAGCAGTCGGACTAGCGGGAGCGCAGATACGCAGTATTTT
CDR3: CASSRTSGSADTQYF

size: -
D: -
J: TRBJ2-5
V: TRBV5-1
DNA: TGCGCCAGCACCCGAGCGGGACATCAAGAGACCCAGTACTTC
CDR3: CASTRAGHQETQYF

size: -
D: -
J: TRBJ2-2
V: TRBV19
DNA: TGTGCCAGTAACCAGGGAGAATTGACCGGGGAGCTGTTTTTT
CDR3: CASNQGELTGELFF